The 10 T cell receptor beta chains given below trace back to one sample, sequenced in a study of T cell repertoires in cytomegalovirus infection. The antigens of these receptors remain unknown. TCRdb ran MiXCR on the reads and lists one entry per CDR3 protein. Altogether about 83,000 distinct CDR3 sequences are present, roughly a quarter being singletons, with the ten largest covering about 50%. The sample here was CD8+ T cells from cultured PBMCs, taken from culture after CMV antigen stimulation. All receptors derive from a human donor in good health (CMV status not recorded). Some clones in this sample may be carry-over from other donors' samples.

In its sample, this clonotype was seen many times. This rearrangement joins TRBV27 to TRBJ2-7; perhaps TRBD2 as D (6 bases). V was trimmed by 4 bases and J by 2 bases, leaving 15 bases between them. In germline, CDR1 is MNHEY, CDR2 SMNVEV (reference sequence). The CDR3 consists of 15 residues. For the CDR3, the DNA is TGTGCCAGCAGTTCGATGGGGGGAGGCCCCTACGAGCAGTACTTC. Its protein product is CASSSMGGGPYEQYF.

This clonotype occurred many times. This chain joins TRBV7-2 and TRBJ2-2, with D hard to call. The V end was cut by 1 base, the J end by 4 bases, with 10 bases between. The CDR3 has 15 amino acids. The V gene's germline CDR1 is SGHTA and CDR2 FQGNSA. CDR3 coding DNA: TGTGCCAGCAGCTTAGAGCGCGCCAGCACCGGGGAGCTGTTTTTT. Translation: CASSLERASTGELFF. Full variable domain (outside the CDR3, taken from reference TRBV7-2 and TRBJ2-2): GAGVSQSPSNKVTEKGKDVELRCDPISGHTALYWYRQSLGQGLEFLIYFQGNSAPDKSGLPSDRFSAERTGGSVSTLTIQRTQQEDSAVYLCASSLERASTGELFFGEGSRLTVL.

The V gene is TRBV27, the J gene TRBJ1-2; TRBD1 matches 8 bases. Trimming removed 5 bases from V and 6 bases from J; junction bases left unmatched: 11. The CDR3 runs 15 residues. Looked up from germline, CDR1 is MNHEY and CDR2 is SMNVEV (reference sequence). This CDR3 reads CASSDRGALPNGYTF. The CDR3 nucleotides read TGTGCCAGCAGTGACAGGGGCGCTTTACCGAATGGCTACACCTTC.

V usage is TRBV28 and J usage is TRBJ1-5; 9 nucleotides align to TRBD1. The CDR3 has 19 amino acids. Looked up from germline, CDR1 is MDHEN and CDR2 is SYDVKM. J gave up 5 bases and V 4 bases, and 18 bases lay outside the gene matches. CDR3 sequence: CASSSTGTGFLSLHQPQHF. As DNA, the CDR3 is TGTGCCAGCAGTTCAACCGGGACAGGGTTCCTATCCCTACATCAGCCCCAGCATTTT.

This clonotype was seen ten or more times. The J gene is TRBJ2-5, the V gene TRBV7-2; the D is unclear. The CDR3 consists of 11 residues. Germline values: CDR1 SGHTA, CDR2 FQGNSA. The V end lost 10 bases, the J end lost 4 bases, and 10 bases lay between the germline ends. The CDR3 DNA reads TGTGCCACCCTTTTCGGAGAGACCCAGTACTTC. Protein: CATLFGETQYF. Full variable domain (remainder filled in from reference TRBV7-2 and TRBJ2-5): GAGVSQSPSNKVTEKGKDVELRCDPISGHTALYWYRQSLGQGLEFLIYFQGNSAPDKSGLPSDRFSAERTGGSVSTLTIQRTQQEDSAVYLCATLFGETQYFGPGTRLLVL.

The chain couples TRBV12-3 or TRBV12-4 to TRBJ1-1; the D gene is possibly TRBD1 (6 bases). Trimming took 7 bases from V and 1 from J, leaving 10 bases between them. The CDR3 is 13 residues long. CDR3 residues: CASTTTGNTEAFF. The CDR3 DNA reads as TGTGCCAGCACCACGACAGGGAACACTGAAGCTTTCTTT.

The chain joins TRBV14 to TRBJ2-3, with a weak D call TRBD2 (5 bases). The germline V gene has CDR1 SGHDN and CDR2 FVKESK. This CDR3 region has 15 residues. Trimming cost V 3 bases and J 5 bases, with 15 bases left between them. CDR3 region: CASSQERTPLDTQYF. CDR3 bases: TGTGCCAGCAGCCAGGAGCGGACTCCCCTAGATACGCAGTATTTT.

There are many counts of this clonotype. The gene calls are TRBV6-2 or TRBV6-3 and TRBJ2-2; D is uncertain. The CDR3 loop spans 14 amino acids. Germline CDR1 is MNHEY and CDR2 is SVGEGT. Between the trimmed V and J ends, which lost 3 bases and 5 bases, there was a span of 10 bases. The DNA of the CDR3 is TGTGCCAGCAGTTATGTAGCTTCGACCGGGGAGCTGTTTTTT. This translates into CASSYVASTGELFF.

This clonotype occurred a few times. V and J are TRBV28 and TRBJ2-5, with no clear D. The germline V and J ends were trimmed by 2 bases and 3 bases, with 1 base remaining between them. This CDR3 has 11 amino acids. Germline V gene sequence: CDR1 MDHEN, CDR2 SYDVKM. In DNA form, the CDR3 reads TGTGCCAGCAGTTTAAAAGAGACCCAGTACTTC. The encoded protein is CASSLKETQYF.

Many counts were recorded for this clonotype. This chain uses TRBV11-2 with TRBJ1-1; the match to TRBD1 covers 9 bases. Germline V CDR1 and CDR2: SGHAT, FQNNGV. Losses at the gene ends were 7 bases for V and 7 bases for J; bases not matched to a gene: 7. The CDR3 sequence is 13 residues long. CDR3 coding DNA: TGTGCCAGCACACGGACAGGGGCTAATGAAGCTTTCTTT. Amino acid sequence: CASTRTGANEAFF.